This T cell receptor (beta chain) is from a study of T cell changes during pregnancy in multiple sclerosis. The assay was immunoSEQ multiplex PCR, and TCRdb's table has in-frame clones only and misses some. The data contain 19,000 or so clones, approximately 88% of them seen just once; the ten biggest clones take up roughly 5%. In this sample, this clone turned up a few times. The V and J ends lost 4 bases and 1 base respectively, with 4 bases between them. Germline V gene sequence: CDR1 MNHNS, CDR2 SASEGT. This CDR3 is 12 amino acids long. The sequence was obtained from a female donor in good health, enrolled as a control in a pregnancy study. The sample in question was CD8+ T cells from peripheral blood mononuclear cells, obtained after pregnancy. The chain links TRBV6-1 to TRBJ1-1, with no clear D. CDR3 region: CASSAQNTEAFF. The CDR3 DNA reads as TGTGCCAGCAGTGCCCAGAACACTGAAGCTTTCTTT.